This T cell receptor beta chain is from a study of CD8+CD57+ T cells in acquired aplastic anemia. Whole-study context: Recorded DNA amounts for sorted CD4+ and CD8+ cells had an average of approximately 3 ug. Researchers reported that healthy donors averaged about 10 million reads for CD4+ cells.

TCR beta VDJ combinations and CDR3 sequences were profiled from genomic DNA. TCRdb recomputed calls from the reads with MiXCR, one row per CDR3 protein. The sample carries 150,000 to 200,000 distinct CDR3 sequences, around 60% recorded once. This clonotype came up once. No antigen is known for it. The CDR3 has 17 residues. Germline CDR1 is SGDLS and CDR2 is YYNGEE. Between the trimmed V and J ends, which lost 4 bases and 1 base, there was a span of 20 bases. Study-level points and caveats: No significant patient-versus-control difference appeared in CD8+ Simpson's diversity. A set of about 30 CD8+ CDR3 sequences was shared between patients and controls, and these sequences appeared highly expressed in patients.

Sequencing was performed on sorted CD4+, CD8+, or CD8+CD57+ T cells (not recorded which) from PBMCs. The receptor was isolated from a human donor in good health. The V call is TRBV9, the J call TRBJ1-1; a weak D match, TRBD1 (6 bases). CDR3 region: CASSQETGGQRNTEAFF. Written as DNA, the CDR3 is TGTGCCAGCAGCCAAGAAACGGGGGGACAAAGGAACACTGAAGCTTTCTTT.